This T cell receptor beta chain derives from a study of naive and memory T cell subsets. General study results and limits: From naive to CM, EM and EMRA, diversity decreased and Gini increased. RNA-based TCR counts may shift with T cell activation and differentiation. The power law exponent of TCR abundance differed between naive and memory cells. Each distinct alpha or beta sequence counts as one clonotype.

With 5 bases clipped from V and 9 bases from J, the junction kept 8 bases outside the gene matches. CDR1 is SEHNR, CDR2 FQNEAQ, per germline (reference sequence). The CDR3 contains 13 residues. An equimolar mix of two oligonucleotides served as the beta constant-region primer for TRBC1 and TRBC2. TCRdb reprocessed the UMI-ligation and nested PCR reads with MiXCR, giving one entry per CDR3 protein. The table has under 100,000 distinct CDR3 sequences, more than 6.5% seen once. This clonotype was observed at least ten times. The antigen is unknown. The sequence was obtained from a human donor in good health. The V gene is TRBV7-9, the J gene TRBJ2-7; TRBD1 matches at 9 bases. Sequencing used central memory CD4+ T cells from blood. The CDR3 DNA sequence: TGTGCCAGCAGCGTACCCGACAGGGGGACGCAGTACTTC. Its translation is CASSVPDRGTQYF.